This T cell receptor beta chain was profiled in a study of blood T cell repertoires in COVID-19. Germline CDR1 SGHVS, CDR2 FQNEAQ. The V end lost 1 base, the J end lost 6 bases, and 13 bases lay between the germline ends. There are 15 residues in the CDR3. Per the authors' pipeline: Reference gene primer amplification gave estimated nucleated cell counts. The assay was immunoSEQ multiplex PCR, and TCRdb's table has in-frame clones only and misses some. For V, J and clone size, that table is used; D and trimming come from the DNA. The data hold fewer than 30,000 clones, with 75% to 90% observed a single time.

This receptor was taken from a woman of 80 years or more with COVID-19, enrolled during active disease. The sequenced sample was peripheral blood. The chain joins TRBV7-8 to TRBJ2-1; D gene unclear. CDR3 DNA: TGTGCCAGCAGCTTAGACACAGTAGTTTTCAATGAGCAGTTCTTC. Amino acids: CASSLDTVVFNEQFF.